This note documents a single TCR beta chain sequence. Its matching antigen is unknown. The record originates from a study of T cell repertoires in ileal Crohn's disease. The study's findings and limits: Endoscopy was done a median approximately 7 months after surgery.

Time point noted: neoterminal ileum biopsy at postoperative endoscopy, about 6 months after surgery. The CDR3 loop spans 15 amino acids. V shed 0 bases, J shed 6 bases, and the junction held 5 bases outside the gene matches. Germline CDR1 is SGHRS and CDR2 is YFSETQ. Assay: immunoSEQ multiplex PCR; the TCRdb copy retains only in-frame clones and omits some. The table has 13,000 or so clones, roughly 80% seen once. This TCR was recovered from an adult with Crohn's disease. The rearrangement uses TRBV5-1 and TRBJ1-2; 10 positions agree with TRBD1. The sequencing input was ileal tissue. CDR3 amino acids: CASSLGGTGVDGYTF. CDR3 DNA: TGCGCCAGCAGCTTGGGCGGGACAGGGGTGGATGGCTACACCTTC.